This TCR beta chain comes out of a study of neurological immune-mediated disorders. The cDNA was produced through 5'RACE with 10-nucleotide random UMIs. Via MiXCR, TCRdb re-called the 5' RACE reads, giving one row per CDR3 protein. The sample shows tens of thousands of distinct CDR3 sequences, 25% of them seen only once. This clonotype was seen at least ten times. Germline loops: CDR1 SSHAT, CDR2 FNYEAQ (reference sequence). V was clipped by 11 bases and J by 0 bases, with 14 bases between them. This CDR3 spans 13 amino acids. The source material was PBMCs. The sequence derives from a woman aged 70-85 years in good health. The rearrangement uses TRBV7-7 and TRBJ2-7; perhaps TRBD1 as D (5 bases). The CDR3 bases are TGTGCCGTAACGACAGAGAGCTCCTACGAGCAGTACTTC. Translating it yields CAVTTESSYEQYF.